These 24 T cell receptor beta chains originate from one sample sequenced in a study of cytotoxic CD8 clonotypes in ibrutinib-treated CLL. Only in-frame clones appear in the TCRdb table, and some are missing; sequencing was by immunoSEQ multiplex PCR. The sample includes roughly 330,000 clones, roughly two thirds of them seen just once. The sample in question was PBMCs, obtained after 36 months of ibrutinib treatment. These receptors came from a human donor with chronic lymphocytic leukemia.

This clone was counted a single time. This rearrangement joins TRBV10-3 to TRBJ2-6; D is uncertain. Between the trimmed V and J ends, which lost 6 bases and 0 bases, there was a span of 6 bases. Germline CDR1 is ENHRY and CDR2 is SYGVKD. This CDR3 comprises 14 residues. CDR3 bases: TGTGCCATCAGCGCCATCTCTGGGGCCAACGTCCTGACTTTC. This translates into CAISAISGANVLTF.

The V gene is TRBV7-8, the J gene TRBJ1-2; weak D call: TRBD1 (6 bases). Germline CDR1 and CDR2: SGHVS and FQNEAQ. Trimming stripped 2 bases from V and 8 bases from J, with 18 bases between. The length of the CDR3 is 15 residues. The CDR3 bases are TGTGCCAGCAGCTTAACCCCGACAGGCCTGGAGGGCTACACCTTC. Translating it yields CASSLTPTGLEGYTF.

CDR3: CASSSTGYGEQYF. The CDR3 coding sequence is TGTGCCAGCAGCTCTACAGGGTACGGGGAGCAGTACTTC. The genes are TRBV5-4 and TRBJ2-7; tentative D call: TRBD1 (6 bases). CDR1 and CDR2 from the germline V gene are SGHNT and YYREEE (reference sequence). The V end lost 3 bases, the J end lost 7 bases, and 14 bases lay between the germline ends. The CDR3 runs 13 residues.

The chain couples TRBV29-1 to TRBJ2-7; no definite D call. Germline V gene data show CDR1 as SQVTM and CDR2 as ANQGSEA. V was cut by 4 bases and J by 0 bases, with 10 bases left in between. This CDR3 comprises 13 residues. This CDR3 reads CSVVGGVSYEQYF. The CDR3 DNA follows: TGCAGCGTTGTGGGTGGGGTCTCCTACGAGCAGTACTTC.

The V call is TRBV27, the J call TRBJ2-7; 11 nucleotides line up with TRBD1. The ends lost 3 bases at V and 1 base at J; junction bases unmatched: 2. Germline V gene lookup returns CDR1 MNHEY and CDR2 SMNVEV (reference sequence). The CDR3 contains 15 residues. Written as DNA, the CDR3 is TGTGCCAGCAGTTTTGGACAGGGGGCTTCCTACGAGCAGTACTTC. It encodes CASSFGQGASYEQYF.

V gene TRBV9 combines with J gene TRBJ2-1, with D hard to call. V lost 4 bases to trimming and J lost 1 base, with 9 bases between them. The CDR3 sequence is 14 residues long. Germline V lookup: CDR1 SGDLS, CDR2 YYNGEE. The CDR3 sequence: CASSTVGSYNEQFF. In DNA form, the CDR3 reads TGTGCCAGCAGCACCGTCGGGTCCTACAATGAGCAGTTCTTC.

The chain recombines TRBV9 with TRBJ1-1; D not certain. CDR3 size: 15 residues. The germline CDR1 and CDR2 sequences are SGDLS and YYNGEE. V was pared by 3 bases and J by 1 base, with 13 bases between. The CDR3 DNA is TGTGCCAGCAGCGCCCCGGACGGCAAGAACACTGAAGCTTTCTTT. Residues: CASSAPDGKNTEAFF. The full variable domain, in which reference TRBV9 and TRBJ1-1 provide the parts outside the CDR3, is DSGVTQTPKHLITATGQRVTLRCSPRSGDLSVYWYQQSLDQGLQFLIQYYNGEERAKGNILERFSAQQFPDLHSELNLSSLELGDSALYFCASSAPDGKNTEAFFGQGTRLTVV.

The chain has TRBV4-1 and TRBJ1-2; perhaps TRBD1 as D (5 bases). Trimming left V 6 bases short and J 5 bases short, with 25 bases between. Germline loops: CDR1 MGHRA, CDR2 YSYEKL. The CDR3 spans 17 residues. CDR3 region: CASSKEGQGPSFYGYTF. CDR3 DNA: TGCGCCAGCAGTAAGGAGGGTCAGGGCCCAAGCTTTTATGGCTACACCTTC.

V is TRBV10-2 and J is TRBJ1-2; the D is unclear. The V gene lost 8 bases and the J gene lost 3 bases, with 10 bases spanning the gap. Germline lookup yields CDR1 WSHSY and CDR2 SAAADI. There are 12 residues in the CDR3. This CDR3 is CASFGLDYGYTF. For the CDR3, the DNA is TGCGCCAGCTTCGGACTGGACTATGGCTACACCTTC.

This clone was observed a few times. This chain connects TRBV2 to TRBJ2-7, with D possibly TRBD2 on 5 matching bases. The length of the CDR3 is 13 residues. Trimming took 9 bases from V and 6 from J, leaving 18 bases between them. Germline V gene sequence: CDR1 SNHLY, CDR2 FYNNEI. The CDR3 spells CASGRSSWGEQYF. CDR3 nucleotides: TGTGCCAGTGGCCGGTCTAGCTGGGGCGAGCAGTACTTC.

This clone occurred a few times. This chain connects TRBV5-4 to TRBJ2-2; perhaps TRBD2 as D (6 bases). Per germline, CDR1 SGHNT and CDR2 YYREEE (reference sequence). There are 17 residues in the CDR3. Trimming cost V 0 bases and J 1 base, with 13 bases left between them. CDR3 protein: CASSLVRVGLNTGELFF. CDR3 bases: TGTGCCAGCAGCTTGGTTCGCGTGGGACTGAACACCGGGGAGCTGTTTTTT.

This chain connects TRBV28 to TRBJ2-7; D remains ambiguous. The length of the CDR3 is 17 residues. Germline-derived CDR1 and CDR2 are MDHEN and SYDVKM. The V and J ends lost 2 bases and 0 bases respectively, with 17 bases between them. CDR3 coding DNA: TGTGCCAGCAGTTTAGGATTTTCCGGGCCGTTCTCCTACGAGCAGTACTTC. Translation gives CASSLGFSGPFSYEQYF.

The chain links TRBV2 to TRBJ2-3; D call uncertain. The V gene's germline CDR1 is SNHLY and CDR2 FYNNEI. The CDR3 is made up of 13 amino acids. V shed 7 bases and J shed 0 bases, with 8 bases lying between them. CDR3 in amino acids: CASTRRSTDTQYF. CDR3 sequence (DNA): TGTGCCAGCACCAGAAGGAGCACAGATACGCAGTATTTT. The full variable domain, rest sourced from reference TRBV2 and TRBJ2-3, is EPEVTQTPSHQVTQMGQEVILRCVPISNHLYFYWYRQILGQKVEFLVSFYNNEISEKSEIFDDQFSVERPDGSNFTLKIRSTKLEDSAMYFCASTRRSTDTQYFGPGTRLTVL.

The chain employs TRBV18 and TRBJ2-5; D is ambiguous. The germline V gene has CDR1 KGHSH and CDR2 LQKENI. V was trimmed by 3 bases and J by 5 bases, leaving 10 bases between them. There are 13 residues in the CDR3. The CDR3 sequence is CASSPGVRETQYF. The CDR3 DNA reads TGTGCCAGCTCACCGGGTGTGAGGGAGACCCAGTACTTC. Complete variable domain (other parts from reference TRBV18 and TRBJ2-5): NAGVMQNPRHLVRRRGQEARLRCSPMKGHSHVYWYRQLPEEGLKFMVYLQKENIIDESGMPKERFSAEFPKEGPSILRIQQVVRGDSAAYFCASSPGVRETQYFGPGTRLLVL.

A few counts support this clone. The rearrangement uses TRBV5-4 and TRBJ2-1; possible D gene TRBD1, 5 bases. The V and J ends lost 4 bases and 6 bases respectively, with 11 bases between them. The CDR3 runs 13 residues. The germline V gene encodes CDR1 SGHNT and CDR2 YYREEE (reference sequence). The CDR3 DNA follows: TGTGCCAGCAGCGTCAGGGTAGGCAATGAGCAGTTCTTC. Translation: CASSVRVGNEQFF.

The rearrangement joins TRBV18 to TRBJ1-4; D gene unclear. Germline CDR1 KGHSH, CDR2 LQKENI. V lost 6 bases, J lost 0 bases, and 5 bases lay in between. The CDR3 runs to 13 residues. The CDR3 DNA follows: TGTGCCAGCTCCCGGGCAACTAATGAAAAACTGTTTTTT. This sequence encodes CASSRATNEKLFF.

The V call is TRBV19, the J call TRBJ1-5; D ambiguous. The CDR3 length is 14 residues. Germline V CDR1 and CDR2: LNHDA, SQIVND (reference sequence). Trimming cost V 2 bases and J 2 bases, with 7 bases left between them. DNA of the CDR3: TGTGCCAGTAGTATAACCCAGGGCAATCAGCCCCAGCATTTT. This sequence encodes CASSITQGNQPQHF.

The CDR3 loop is CASRPTSGGRNEQFF. The CDR3 DNA reads as TGTGCCAGCAGGCCCACTAGCGGGGGGCGGAATGAGCAGTTCTTC. The V gene is TRBV2, the J gene TRBJ2-1, with 12 nucleotides matching TRBD2. This CDR3 spans 15 amino acids. CDR1 and CDR2 from the germline V gene are SNHLY and FYNNEI. The ends lost 6 bases at V and 7 bases at J; junction bases unmatched: 7.

The chain recombines TRBV28 with TRBJ2-7, with D perhaps matching TRBD1 or TRBD2 (5 bases each). The CDR3 contains 14 residues. CDR1 and CDR2 from the germline V gene are MDHEN and SYDVKM. V lost 5 bases and J 3 bases, leaving 14 bases between the germline ends. The CDR3 bases are TGTGCCAGCAGTCTTCCGGGGCAGTTCTACGAGCAGTACTTC. This gives the protein CASSLPGQFYEQYF. Full variable domain (rest looked up from reference TRBV28 and TRBJ2-7): DVKVTQSSRYLVKRTGEKVFLECVQDMDHENMFWYRQDPGLGLRLIYFSYDVKMKEKGDIPEGYSVSREKKERFSLILESASTNQTSMYLCASSLPGQFYEQYFGPGTRLTVT.

The chain employs TRBV18 and TRBJ2-1, with TRBD2 as a possible D gene (6 bases). The germline V gene has CDR1 KGHSH and CDR2 LQKENI. The V and J ends lost 3 bases and 10 bases respectively, with 31 bases between them. The length of the CDR3 is 19 residues. The CDR3 coding sequence is TGTGCCAGCTCACCGAGATCCCGCGGGATCGCCAACACAACGGGCGAGCAGTTCTTC. Translated, it gives CASSPRSRGIANTTGEQFF.

A few counts support this clone. This rearrangement joins TRBV9 to TRBJ2-3; TRBD2 might be the D (5 bases). Trimming left V 3 bases short and J 6 bases short, with 14 bases between. This CDR3 comprises 14 residues. Germline CDR1 and CDR2: SGDLS and YYNGEE. The CDR3 region is CASSGLEGGDTQYF. The DNA for the CDR3 is TGTGCCAGCAGCGGTTTGGAAGGCGGGGATACGCAGTATTTT.

The CDR3 bases are TGTGCCAGCAGTGAGGGGCAGGGTTTCGGCTACACCTTC. It is translated as CASSEGQGFGYTF. The chain has TRBV2 and TRBJ1-2, with a tentative D call TRBD1 (5 bases). The germline V and J ends were trimmed by 3 bases and 8 bases, with 13 bases remaining between them. CDR3 length: 13 residues. Germline V gene sequence: CDR1 SNHLY, CDR2 FYNNEI.

V is TRBV10-1 and J is TRBJ2-7; TRBD2 agrees at 8 bases. Germline V gene sequence: CDR1 WNHNN, CDR2 SYGVQD (reference sequence). CDR3 length: 18 residues. The J segment lost 4 bases and the V segment lost 3 bases, leaving 17 bases of the junction unmatched. The CDR3 region is CASSEVPGGTGGPYEQYF. In DNA form, the CDR3 reads TGCGCCAGCAGTGAAGTGCCTGGGGGGACGGGAGGGCCTTACGAGCAGTACTTC.

The V gene is TRBV6-6, the J gene TRBJ2-7; 11 bases align to TRBD1. CDR3 length: 15 residues. J lost 6 bases, V lost 7 bases, and 11 bases had no gene match. Germline-derived CDR1 and CDR2 are MNHNY and SVGAGI (reference sequence). Written as DNA, the CDR3 is TGTGCCAGCATTATTTGGACAGGGGGCCTTCTCGAGCAGTACTTC. Protein sequence: CASIIWTGGLLEQYF.